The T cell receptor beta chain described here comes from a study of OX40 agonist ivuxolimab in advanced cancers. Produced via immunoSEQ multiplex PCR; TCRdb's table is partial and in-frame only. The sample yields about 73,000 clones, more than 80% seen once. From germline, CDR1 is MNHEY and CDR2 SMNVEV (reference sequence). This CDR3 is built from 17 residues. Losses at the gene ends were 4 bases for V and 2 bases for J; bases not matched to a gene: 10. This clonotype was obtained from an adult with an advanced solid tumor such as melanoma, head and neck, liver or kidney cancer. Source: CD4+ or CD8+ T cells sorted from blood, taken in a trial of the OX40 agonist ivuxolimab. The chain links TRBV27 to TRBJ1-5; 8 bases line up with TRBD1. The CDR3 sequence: CASSYDGSGGRNQPQHF. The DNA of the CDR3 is TGTGCCAGCAGTTACGACGGGTCAGGGGGCCGCAATCAGCCCCAGCATTTT.